These 31 T cell receptor beta chains share one sample of origin, sequenced in a study of naive and memory T cell subsets. An equimolar mix of two oligonucleotides served as the beta constant-region primer for TRBC1 and TRBC2. TCRdb reanalysed the UMI-ligation and nested PCR reads using MiXCR and keeps one entry per CDR3 protein. The table lists approximately 82,000 distinct CDR3 sequences, 6% to 7.5% of them singletons. The specimen sequenced was central memory CD4+ T cells from blood. These receptors all stem from a human donor in good health.

This clonotype was counted between two and nine times. The DNA for the CDR3 is TGTGCCAGCAGCAAAGCGCTTTATTCCAATGCGGGAGGCTGTTACGAGCAGTACTTC. Amino acids: CASSKALYSNAGGCYEQYF. This sequence joins TRBV21-1 and TRBJ2-7; the table's D call of TRBD2 was not tested on the DNA. TRBV21-1 is a pseudogene locus. This CDR3 is built from 19 residues.

This clonotype showed up many times. The chain has TRBV12-3 or TRBV12-4 and TRBJ1-3; no definite D call. This CDR3 has 16 amino acids. V gave up 5 bases and J gave up 0 bases, with 14 bases separating them. CDR3 protein: CASSEQKGYSGNTIYF. The CDR3 DNA sequence: TGTGCCAGCAGTGAACAAAAAGGATACTCTGGAAACACCATATATTTT.

This clonotype was observed many times. The V gene is TRBV6-1, the J gene TRBJ1-3; no firm D call. V lost 6 bases and J lost 0, with 15 bases in between. Looked up from germline, CDR1 is MNHNS and CDR2 is SASEGT. The CDR3 contains 16 residues. CDR3 sequence (DNA): TGTGCCAGCAGCCCTAGGGCGGAAATCTCTGGAAACACCATATATTTT. This gives the protein CASSPRAEISGNTIYF.

This clonotype was seen repeatedly, ten times or more. The gene calls are TRBV28 and TRBJ1-1, with D unresolved. The CDR3 loop spans 13 amino acids. Germline CDR1 reads MDHEN; CDR2 reads SYDVKM. V lost 2 bases and J lost 6, with 10 bases in between. CDR3 protein: CASSLSGRPEAFF. CDR3 sequence (DNA): TGTGCCAGCAGTTTAAGTGGGCGGCCTGAAGCTTTCTTT.

Here the CDR3 reads CASSGKGAGNEQFF. CDR3 DNA sequence: TGTGCCAGCAGCGGTAAGGGCGCGGGCAATGAGCAGTTCTTC. The rearrangement uses TRBV7-3 and TRBJ2-1; a possible D gene is TRBD2 (5 bases). The V end was cut by 5 bases, the J end by 6 bases, with 14 bases between. CDR1 and CDR2 (germline): SGHTA, FQGTGA. This CDR3 has 14 amino acids.

This clonotype was seen ten or more times. The V call is TRBV15, the J call TRBJ2-5; TRBD2 matches at 13 bases. Germline V CDR1 and CDR2: LNHNV, YYDKDF (reference sequence). V lost 0 bases to trimming and J lost 5 bases; unmatched junction nucleotides: 0. This CDR3 has 15 amino acids. DNA for the CDR3: TGTGCCACCAGCAGAGAGACTAGCGGGAGGGAGACCCAGTACTTC. Translated, it gives CATSRETSGRETQYF.

This clonotype has at least ten counts. This sequence joins TRBV6-2 or TRBV6-3 and TRBJ1-5; 7 bases agree with TRBD1. Germline V CDR1 and CDR2: MNHEY, SVGEGT. Trimming took 2 bases from V and 1 from J; bases not matched to a gene: 5. There are 16 residues in the CDR3. In DNA form, the CDR3 reads TGTGCCAGCAGTTACGCGACAGGGACCAGCAATCAGCCCCAGCATTTT. Translation gives CASSYATGTSNQPQHF.

V and J are TRBV29-1 and TRBJ1-1, with D uncertain. This CDR3 is 13 amino acids long. In germline, CDR1 is SQVTM, CDR2 ANQGSEA. The germline V and J ends were trimmed by 1 base and 2 bases, with 8 bases remaining between them. CDR3 sequence (DNA): TGCAGCGTTGAAGGTGGACTAAACACTGAAGCTTTCTTT. Its translation: CSVEGGLNTEAFF.

This clonotype came up many times. The gene calls are TRBV7-9 and TRBJ1-1; the D gene is possibly TRBD1 (6 bases). Looked up from germline, CDR1 is SEHNR and CDR2 is FQNEAQ (reference sequence). The CDR3 spans 14 residues. V shed 7 bases and J shed 1 base, with 13 bases lying between them. The CDR3 DNA is TGTGCCAGCATCCTCGGACAGACGAACACTGAAGCTTTCTTT. It is translated as CASILGQTNTEAFF. Full variable domain (remainder filled in from reference TRBV7-9 and TRBJ1-1): DTGVSQNPRHKITKRGQNVTFRCDPISEHNRLYWYRQTLGQGPEFLTYFQNEAQLEKSRLLSDRFSAERPKGSFSTLEIQRTEQGDSAMYLCASILGQTNTEAFFGQGTRLTVV.

This clonotype was picked up many times. The rearrangement uses TRBV15 and TRBJ2-1, with 11 bases that match TRBD2. J was trimmed by 4 bases and V by 0 bases; bases with no gene match: 5. This CDR3 contains 17 residues. Germline-derived CDR1 and CDR2 are LNHNV and YYDKDF (reference sequence). CDR3 DNA sequence: TGTGCCACCAGCAGAGATCGGGCTAGCGGGGGGTACAATGAGCAGTTCTTC. This sequence encodes CATSRDRASGGYNEQFF.

Ten or more counts support this clonotype. The rearrangement uses TRBV29-1 and TRBJ1-1; D perhaps matches TRBD1 (6 bases). This CDR3 has 13 residues. Germline CDR1 is SQVTM and CDR2 is ANQGSEA. Trimming left V 7 bases short and J 3 bases short, with 15 bases between. CDR3 DNA: TGCAGCGGATTGATGGGGGGCTACACTGAAGCTTTCTTT. Its protein product is CSGLMGGYTEAFF.

This clonotype appeared many times. The J gene is TRBJ2-1, the V gene TRBV7-9; TRBD2 agrees at 8 bases. The CDR3 runs to 14 residues. The J segment lost 7 bases and the V segment lost 5 bases, leaving 7 bases of the junction unmatched. Germline lookup yields CDR1 SEHNR and CDR2 FQNEAQ (reference sequence). The chain's CDR3 is CASSPTSGRNEQFF. CDR3 in DNA: TGTGCCAGCAGCCCCACTAGCGGCAGGAATGAGCAGTTCTTC.

This clonotype was seen at least ten times. This chain connects TRBV7-2 to TRBJ2-7, with TRBD2 matching over 10 bases. With V trimmed by 4 bases and J by 6 bases, 6 bases remained unmatched. This CDR3 region has 14 residues. The germline V gene has CDR1 SGHTA and CDR2 FQGNSA. DNA of the CDR3: TGTGCCAGCAGCTCAAGCGGGAGGGTTGCCGAGCAGTACTTC. Its translation is CASSSSGRVAEQYF.

This clonotype was detected only a few times. This rearrangement joins TRBV7-2 to TRBJ2-7, with D possibly TRBD2 on 5 matching bases. Germline CDR1 and CDR2: SGHTA and FQGNSA. V was cut by 2 bases and J by 5 bases, with 10 bases left in between. The CDR3 is 13 residues long. DNA for the CDR3: TGTGCCAGCAGCTTAACCCTAGCCCACGAGCAGTACTTC. Residues: CASSLTLAHEQYF.

In this sample, this clonotype turned up many times. CDR3 region: CASSPSGGLASTDTQYF. The DNA for the CDR3 is TGTGCCAGCAGCCCTTCAGGGGGACTAGCGAGCACAGATACGCAGTATTTT. V usage is TRBV7-6 and J usage is TRBJ2-3; the match to TRBD2 covers 10 bases. The CDR3 has 17 amino acids. V lost 5 bases and J lost 0; bases outside the gene matches: 8. Per germline, CDR1 SGHVS and CDR2 FNYEAQ.

This clonotype has a count of ten or more. The V call is TRBV4-3, the J call TRBJ1-1; D is ambiguous. This CDR3 spans 13 amino acids. Trimming pared 4 bases from V and 7 bases from J, leaving 13 bases between. Germline CDR1 and CDR2: LGHNA and YSLEER. The CDR3: CASSRGPGFEAFF. The CDR3 DNA follows: TGCGCCAGCAGCCGAGGCCCCGGCTTTGAAGCTTTCTTT.

This clonotype was observed at least ten times. J is TRBJ1-1 and V is TRBV3-1, with D perhaps matching TRBD1 (5 bases). The germline V gene encodes CDR1 LGHDT and CDR2 YNNKEL (reference sequence). With 4 bases removed from V and 7 bases from J, the gap between germline ends came to 13 bases. This CDR3 has 13 amino acids. The CDR3 sequence is CASSLGRADEAFF. In DNA, the CDR3 is TGTGCCAGCAGCCTCGGCAGGGCTGATGAAGCTTTCTTT.

There are a few counts of this clonotype. The rearrangement links TRBV12-3 or TRBV12-4 to TRBJ1-3, with TRBD1 identical over 7 bases. This CDR3 has 16 amino acids. V was pared by 5 bases and J by 2 bases, with 9 bases of the junction left unmatched. The CDR3 DNA follows: TGTGCCAGCAGTAAACAAGGGACAGCACCTGGAAACACCATATATTTT. Its protein product is CASSKQGTAPGNTIYF.

The chain has TRBV6-2 or TRBV6-3 and TRBJ2-5; D is unresolved. The V gene lost 2 bases and the J gene lost 3 bases, with 13 bases spanning the gap. The CDR3 has 15 residues. The germline gives CDR1 MNHEY, CDR2 SVGEGT. The CDR3 sequence: CASSYASMREETQYF. DNA of the CDR3: TGTGCCAGCAGTTACGCGTCGATGCGAGAAGAGACCCAGTACTTC.

This chain connects TRBV12-3 or TRBV12-4 to TRBJ1-6, with a weak D call TRBD1 (6 bases). CDR3 length equals 14 residues. V was clipped by 8 bases and J by 7 bases, with 15 bases between them. CDR3 region: CASHSGQQNSPLHF. CDR3 DNA: TGTGCCAGCCATTCCGGACAGCAAAATTCACCCCTCCACTTT.

This clonotype was recorded at least ten times. V usage is TRBV5-4 and J usage is TRBJ2-2; TRBD2 matches at 8 bases. Losses at the gene ends were 3 bases for V and 2 bases for J; bases not matched to a gene: 3. This CDR3 region has 15 residues. Germline CDR1 reads SGHNT; CDR2 reads YYREEE (reference sequence). The CDR3 DNA reads TGTGCCAGCAGCTCCGGGAGGGTAAACACCGGGGAGCTGTTTTTT. It codes for CASSSGRVNTGELFF.

There are many counts of this clonotype. The chain is built from TRBV20-1 and TRBJ1-1; D is unresolved. Trimming left V 2 bases short and J 10 bases short, with 11 bases between. This CDR3 comprises 11 residues. Germline lookup yields CDR1 DFQATT and CDR2 SNEGSKA (reference sequence). The CDR3: CSARFGEGAFF. The CDR3 DNA reads as TGCAGTGCTAGATTCGGGGAGGGAGCTTTCTTT.

In DNA form, the CDR3 reads TGTGCCAGCAGCTCTTACCCGGGGACAGGTCAAACCCCCCACTTT. Its protein is CASSSYPGTGQTPHF. V usage is TRBV7-2 and J usage is TRBJ1-6; 8 bases are shared with TRBD1. V shed 4 bases, J shed 18 bases, and the junction held 17 bases outside the gene matches. CDR3 length: 15 residues. Germline V gene lookup returns CDR1 SGHTA and CDR2 FQGNSA.

J is TRBJ2-1 and V is TRBV15, with 8 positions matching TRBD1. This CDR3 comprises 14 residues. Trimming at V came to 3 bases and at J to 7 bases, leaving 5 bases not matched to a gene. From germline, CDR1 is LNHNV and CDR2 YYDKDF (reference sequence). CDR3 sequence (DNA): TGTGCCACCAGCAGGTCAGGGGGCTGGAATGAGCAGTTCTTC. Its protein product is CATSRSGGWNEQFF. The complete variable domain, with remaining parts taken from reference TRBV15 and TRBJ2-1, reads DAMVIQNPRYQVTQFGKPVTLSCSQTLNHNVMYWYQQKSSQAPKLLFHYYDKDFNNEADTPDNFQSRRPNTSFCFLDIRSPGLGDTAMYLCATSRSGGWNEQFFGPGTRLTVL.

This clonotype turned up a few times. V and J are TRBV12-3 or TRBV12-4 and TRBJ2-1; 8 bases are a match to TRBD2. The CDR3 is made up of 15 amino acids. Losses at the gene ends were 5 bases for V and 8 bases for J; bases not matched to a gene: 11. CDR3 sequence (DNA): TGTGCCAGCAGTCCTGACGGCGGGGGGTTGGATGAGCAGTTCTTC. It is translated as CASSPDGGGLDEQFF.

The rearrangement links TRBV28 to TRBJ2-4; 9 bases match TRBD2. Per germline, CDR1 MDHEN and CDR2 SYDVKM. The CDR3 consists of 21 residues. The V gene end was trimmed by 1 base and the J gene end by 2 bases; junction bases not matched to a gene: 18. The CDR3: CASSLSLGRRGLAGTKNIQYF. The CDR3 nucleotides read TGTGCCAGCAGTTTATCTCTAGGCCGGAGGGGGCTAGCGGGGACCAAAAACATTCAGTACTTC.

This clonotype was seen at least ten times. The CDR3 DNA sequence: TGTGCCAGCAGTTACTCGACGGGACAAATCTATGGCTACACCTTC. Its translation: CASSYSTGQIYGYTF. V usage is TRBV6-2 or TRBV6-3 and J usage is TRBJ1-2; a possible D gene is TRBD1 (6 bases). The V end lost 0 bases, the J end lost 4 bases, and 12 bases lay between the germline ends. Germline V lookup: CDR1 MNHEY, CDR2 SVGEGT. The CDR3 loop spans 15 amino acids.

The chain couples TRBV15 to TRBJ2-3; tentatively, D is TRBD2 (7 bases). This CDR3 contains 14 residues. V was clipped by 6 bases and J by 2 bases, with 12 bases between them. CDR1 LNHNV and CDR2 YYDKDF come from the germline V gene (reference sequence). This CDR3 reads CATRRGGNTDTQYF. The CDR3 nucleotides are TGTGCCACCAGGAGGGGGGGAAACACAGATACGCAGTATTTT. The full variable domain, rest sourced from reference TRBV15 and TRBJ2-3, is DAMVIQNPRYQVTQFGKPVTLSCSQTLNHNVMYWYQQKSSQAPKLLFHYYDKDFNNEADTPDNFQSRRPNTSFCFLDIRSPGLGDTAMYLCATRRGGNTDTQYFGPGTRLTVL.

This clonotype was counted between two and nine times. The CDR3 protein is CASSQDVGSYYGYTF. The CDR3 region has the DNA TGTGCCAGCAGCCAAGATGTCGGATCTTACTATGGCTACACCTTC. The chain links TRBV14 to TRBJ1-2; no definite D call. This CDR3 is 15 amino acids long. Germline values: CDR1 SGHDN, CDR2 FVKESK. V was shortened by 0 bases and J by 3 bases, with 11 bases between the two germline ends.

This clonotype was counted only a few times. The chain links TRBV14 to TRBJ2-5, with 10 bases matching TRBD1. The ends lost 7 bases at V and 0 bases at J; junction bases unmatched: 5. Germline CDR1 reads SGHDN; CDR2 reads FVKESK. The CDR3 is made up of 15 amino acids. CDR3 DNA: TGTGCCAGCACCCTGGGACAGGGGTACCAAGAGACCCAGTACTTC. It encodes CASTLGQGYQETQYF.

The chain has TRBV7-2 and TRBJ2-3; 11 bases are a match to TRBD2. The CDR3 runs to 15 residues. Germline trimming cut 5 bases from V and 7 bases from J; bases unmatched to any gene: 8. CDR1 SGHTA and CDR2 FQGNSA come from the germline V gene. The CDR3 DNA reads as TGTGCCAGCAGCCCGACTAGCGGGGTCCAATATACGCAGTATTTT. Protein product: CASSPTSGVQYTQYF. The full variable domain, with the rest looked up from reference TRBV7-2 and TRBJ2-3, is GAGVSQSPSNKVTEKGKDVELRCDPISGHTALYWYRQSLGQGLEFLIYFQGNSAPDKSGLPSDRFSAERTGGSVSTLTIQRTQQEDSAVYLCASSPTSGVQYTQYFGPGTRLTVL.